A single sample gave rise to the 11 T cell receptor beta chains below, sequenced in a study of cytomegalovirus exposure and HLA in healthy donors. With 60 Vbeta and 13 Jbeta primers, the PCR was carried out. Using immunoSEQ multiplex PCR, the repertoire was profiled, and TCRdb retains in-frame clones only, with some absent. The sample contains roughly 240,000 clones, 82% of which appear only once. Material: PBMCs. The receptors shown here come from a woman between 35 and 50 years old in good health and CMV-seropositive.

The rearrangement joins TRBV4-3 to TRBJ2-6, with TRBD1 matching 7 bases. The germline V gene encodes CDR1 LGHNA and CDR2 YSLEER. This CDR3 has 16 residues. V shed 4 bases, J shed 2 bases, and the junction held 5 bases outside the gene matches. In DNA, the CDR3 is TGCGCCAGCAGCCGAGACAGGGCCCCTGGGGCCAACGTCCTGACTTTC. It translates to CASSRDRAPGANVLTF.

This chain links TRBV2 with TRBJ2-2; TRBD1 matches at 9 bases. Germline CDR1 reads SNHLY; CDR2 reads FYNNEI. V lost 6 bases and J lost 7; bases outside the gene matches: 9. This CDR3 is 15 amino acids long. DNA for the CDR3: TGTGCCAGCAGCCCGGGACAGGGCAAGGTCGGGGAGCTGTTTTTT. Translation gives CASSPGQGKVGELFF. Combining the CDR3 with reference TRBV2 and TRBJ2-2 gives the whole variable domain EPEVTQTPSHQVTQMGQEVILRCVPISNHLYFYWYRQILGQKVEFLVSFYNNEISEKSEIFDDQFSVERPDGSNFTLKIRSTKLEDSAMYFCASSPGQGKVGELFFGEGSRLTVL.

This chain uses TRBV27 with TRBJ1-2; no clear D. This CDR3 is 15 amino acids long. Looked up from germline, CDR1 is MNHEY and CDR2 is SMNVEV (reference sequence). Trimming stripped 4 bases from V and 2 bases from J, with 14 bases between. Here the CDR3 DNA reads TGTGCCAGCAGTTCATACCGTAGCCTCAACTATGGCTACACCTTC. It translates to CASSSYRSLNYGYTF.

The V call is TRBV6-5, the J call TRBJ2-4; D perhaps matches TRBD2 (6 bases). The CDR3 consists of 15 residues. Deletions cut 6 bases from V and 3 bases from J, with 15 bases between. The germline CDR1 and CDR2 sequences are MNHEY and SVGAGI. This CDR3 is CASRPLGTGKNIQYF. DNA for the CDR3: TGTGCCAGCAGACCCCTAGGGACTGGCAAAAACATTCAGTACTTC.

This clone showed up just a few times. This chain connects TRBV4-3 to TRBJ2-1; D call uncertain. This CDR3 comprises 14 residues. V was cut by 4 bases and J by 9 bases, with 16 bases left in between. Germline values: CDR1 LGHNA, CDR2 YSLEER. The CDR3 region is CASSPVRTGIEQFF. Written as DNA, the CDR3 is TGCGCCAGCAGCCCCGTGAGAACCGGTATTGAGCAGTTCTTC.

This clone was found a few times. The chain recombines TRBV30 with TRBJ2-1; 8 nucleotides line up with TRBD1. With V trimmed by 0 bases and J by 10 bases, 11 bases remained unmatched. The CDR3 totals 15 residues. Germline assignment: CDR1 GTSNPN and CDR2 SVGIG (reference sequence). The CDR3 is CAWSVLGQGSQEQFF. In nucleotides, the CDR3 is TGTGCCTGGAGTGTACTAGGACAGGGTTCCCAAGAGCAGTTCTTC.

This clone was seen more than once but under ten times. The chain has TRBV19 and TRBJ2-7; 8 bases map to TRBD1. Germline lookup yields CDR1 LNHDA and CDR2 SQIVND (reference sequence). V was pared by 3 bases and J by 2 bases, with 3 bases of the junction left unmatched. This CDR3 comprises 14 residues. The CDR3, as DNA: TGTGCCAGTAGTATTGGGACAGGTCCCTACGAGCAGTACTTC. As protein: CASSIGTGPYEQYF.

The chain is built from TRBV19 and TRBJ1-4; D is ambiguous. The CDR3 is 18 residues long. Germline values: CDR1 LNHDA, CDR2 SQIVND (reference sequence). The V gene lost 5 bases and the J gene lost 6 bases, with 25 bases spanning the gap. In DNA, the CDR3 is TGTGCCAGTAGTTCACGTATTTCAGCAACGGCTCGGGATGAAAAACTGTTTTTT. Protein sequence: CASSSRISATARDEKLFF.

This chain's CDR3 is CASSPREQDVGGAFF. CDR3 DNA sequence: TGTGCCAGCTCACCAAGGGAGCAGGACGTCGGGGGAGCTTTCTTT. The chain combines TRBV18 with TRBJ1-1; possibly TRBD1 for D (5 bases). Trimming shortened V by 2 bases and J by 10 bases, and 20 bases separated the two germline ends. Germline CDR1 KGHSH, CDR2 LQKENI. The CDR3 extends over 15 amino acids.

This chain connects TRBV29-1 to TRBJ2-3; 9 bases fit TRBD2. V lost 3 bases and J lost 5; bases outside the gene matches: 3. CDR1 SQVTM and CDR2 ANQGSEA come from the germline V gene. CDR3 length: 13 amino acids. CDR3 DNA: TGCAGCGTTGATCGACTAGCGGTAGATACGCAGTATTTT. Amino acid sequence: CSVDRLAVDTQYF.

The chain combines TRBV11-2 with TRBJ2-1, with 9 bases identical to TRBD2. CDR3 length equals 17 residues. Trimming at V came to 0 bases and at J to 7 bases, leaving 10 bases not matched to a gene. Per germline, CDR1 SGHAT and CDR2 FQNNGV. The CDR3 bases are TGTGCCAGCAGCTTAGATCTTGCGGGGGGGAGTGGGAATGAGCAGTTCTTC. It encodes CASSLDLAGGSGNEQFF. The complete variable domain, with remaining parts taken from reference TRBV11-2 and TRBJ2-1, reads EAGVAQSPRYKIIEKRQSVAFWCNPISGHATLYWYQQILGQGPKLLIQFQNNGVVDDSQLPKDRFSAERLKGVDSTLKIQPAKLEDSAVYLCASSLDLAGGSGNEQFFGPGTRLTVL.